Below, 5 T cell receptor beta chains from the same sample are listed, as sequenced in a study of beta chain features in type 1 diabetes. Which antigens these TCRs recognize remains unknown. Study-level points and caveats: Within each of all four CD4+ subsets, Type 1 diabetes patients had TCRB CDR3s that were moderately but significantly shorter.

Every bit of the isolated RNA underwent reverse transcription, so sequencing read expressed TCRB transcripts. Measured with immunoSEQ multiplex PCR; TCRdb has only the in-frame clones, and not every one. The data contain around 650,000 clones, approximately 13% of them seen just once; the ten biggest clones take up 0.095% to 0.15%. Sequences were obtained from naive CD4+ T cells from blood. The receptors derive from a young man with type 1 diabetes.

CDR3 coding DNA: TGTGCCAGCAGCTTAGTTTTGGGCGACTACGAGCAGTACTTC. It codes for CASSLVLGDYEQYF. This chain connects TRBV7-2 to TRBJ2-7; no definite D call. The CDR3 length is 14 residues. From germline, CDR1 is SGHTA and CDR2 FQGNSA. The V end lost 1 base, the J end lost 3 bases, and 10 bases lay between the germline ends. Full variable domain (outside the CDR3, taken from reference TRBV7-2 and TRBJ2-7): GAGVSQSPSNKVTEKGKDVELRCDPISGHTALYWYRQSLGQGLEFLIYFQGNSAPDKSGLPSDRFSAERTGGSVSTLTIQRTQQEDSAVYLCASSLVLGDYEQYFGPGTRLTVT.

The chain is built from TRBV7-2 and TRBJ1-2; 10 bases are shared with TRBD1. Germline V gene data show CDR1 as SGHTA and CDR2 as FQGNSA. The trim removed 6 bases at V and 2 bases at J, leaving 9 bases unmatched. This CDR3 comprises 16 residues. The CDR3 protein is CASSSGTGARNYGYTF. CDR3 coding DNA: TGTGCCAGCAGTTCCGGGACAGGGGCCCGCAACTATGGCTACACCTTC.

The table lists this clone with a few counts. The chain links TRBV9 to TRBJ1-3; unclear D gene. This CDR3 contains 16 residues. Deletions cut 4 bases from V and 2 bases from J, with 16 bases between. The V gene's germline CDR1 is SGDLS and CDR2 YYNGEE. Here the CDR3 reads CASSPRGVVTGNTIYF. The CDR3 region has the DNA TGTGCCAGCAGCCCCCGCGGCGTGGTCACTGGAAACACCATATATTTT.

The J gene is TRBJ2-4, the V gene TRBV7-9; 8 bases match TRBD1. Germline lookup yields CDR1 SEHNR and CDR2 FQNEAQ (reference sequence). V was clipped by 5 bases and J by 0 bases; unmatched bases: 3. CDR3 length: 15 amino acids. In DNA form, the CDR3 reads TGTGCCAGCAGCCGGACAGGGATAGCCAAAAACATTCAGTACTTC. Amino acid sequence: CASSRTGIAKNIQYF.

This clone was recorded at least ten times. The CDR3 DNA sequence: TGCGCCAGCAGCCCATCGTGGTCTAGGGCCGGGATGGGCTACACCTTC. Encoded protein: CASSPSWSRAGMGYTF. The V call is TRBV23-1, the J call TRBJ1-2; D is unresolved. TRBV23-1 is an ORF; its function is uncertain. The CDR3 loop spans 16 amino acids. V lost 6 bases, J lost 8 bases, and 25 bases lay in between.